This T cell receptor (beta chain) was sequenced in a study of T cell clones after liver transplantation. In the study overall: TCRbeta sequencing after a pre-transplant mixed lymphocyte reaction identified graft-donor-reactive clones, later tracked in post-transplant blood. Study-wide results and limits: Post-transplant, graft-donor-reactive CD4 TCRbeta sequences in blood dropped significantly in most of the 8 subjects. Donor-reactive sequences fell more than third party-reactive ones, suggesting partial deletion. Low donor cell numbers restricted donor-reactive repertoire measurement in a couple of subjects.

Trimming stripped 3 bases from V and 4 bases from J, with 7 bases between. Germline V CDR1 and CDR2: SGDLS, YYNGEE. The CDR3 is 13 residues long. This clone was recorded only once. The antigen is not known. TCRdb's copy holds only in-frame clones and misses some; the assay was immunoSEQ multiplex PCR. The sample has about 99,000 clones, 80% to 85% seen once. This chain joins TRBV9 and TRBJ1-4; D ambiguous. The receptor comes from a human donor who received a liver transplant. The specimen was CD4+ T cells from blood, collected before liver transplant. CDR3 DNA: TGTGCCAGCAGCGCTTATATTAATGAAAAACTGTTTTTT. Translated, it gives CASSAYINEKLFF.